Listed below are T cell receptor beta chains from one sample, sequenced in a study of cytomegalovirus exposure and HLA in healthy donors. The repertoire was sequenced with immunoSEQ multiplex PCR; TCRdb's copy has only in-frame clones and lacks some. The profile shows around 98,000 clones, around 73% of them singletons. The specimen sequenced was PBMCs. The receptors derive from a female donor in good health and CMV-seronegative. Both conserved end residues are part of each CDR3. Size is omitted from some rows. Given values are once, few, many or a class for expanded clones.

>.|TRBV7-2
CASSYGGREQYF
>.|TRBV10-3
CAISESGGGDTEAFF
>.|TRBV25-1
CASSVSMNTEAFF
>.|TRBV28
CASIGGGGYTF
>.|TRBV29-1
CSVEPSGNGYTF
>.|TRBV19
CASIAGASGANVLTF
>.|TRBV11-2
CASSLFSGVGYYEQYF
>.|TRBV5-1
CASSSTSFSADTQYF
>few|TRBV29-1
CSVGPGPDTQYF
>.|TRBV9
CASSVVSGNEQFF
>.|TRBV28
CASYPGQGGNIQYF
>.|TRBV4-2
CASSQEGTGGGDTIYF
>medium-sized|TRBV4-1
CASSHPRLDGEGTNEKLFF
>few|TRBV6-5
CASSYWGGANPYEQYF
>few|TRBV7-4
CASSSPGRRYNEQFF
>.|TRBV12-2
CARGPKTGGNYEQYF
>.|TRBV29-1
CSVETGQNSPLHF